Presented here are 28 T cell receptor beta chains from one specimen sequenced in a study of blood T cells in healthy people across ages. Together with a sample-barcoded 5' primer, a J-beta primer mix was included in a second PCR lasting 7 to 11 cycles. TCRdb reanalysed the 5' RACE reads using MiXCR and keeps one entry per CDR3 protein. Among approximately 690,000 distinct CDR3 sequences listed, about 53% were seen once. What was sequenced was blood. The receptors derive from a man aged 55 to 70 in good health.

J is TRBJ1-1 and V is TRBV20-1; D uncertain. Trimming removed 0 bases from V and 5 bases from J, with 10 bases in between. CDR1 and CDR2 from the germline V gene are DFQATT and SNEGSKA (reference sequence). The CDR3 consists of 13 residues. The CDR3 loop is CSARDGTLTEAFF. CDR3 nucleotides: TGCAGTGCTAGAGATGGCACACTAACTGAAGCTTTCTTT.

In its sample, this clonotype was seen once. The CDR3 here is CASSYSYRGEQFF. The CDR3 DNA reads TGTGCCAGCAGTTACTCTTATAGGGGCGAGCAGTTCTTC. The J gene is TRBJ2-1, the V gene TRBV6-5; possibly TRBD1 for D (5 bases). There are 13 residues in the CDR3. V was trimmed by 0 bases and J by 10 bases, leaving 10 bases between them. The germline V gene has CDR1 MNHEY and CDR2 SVGAGI.

A few counts support this clonotype. This chain joins TRBV5-1 and TRBJ2-5; D tentatively fits TRBD1 or TRBD2 (5 bases each). This CDR3 is 14 amino acids long. V gave up 4 bases and J gave up 1 base, with 11 bases separating them. The germline V gene encodes CDR1 SGHRS and CDR2 YFSETQ. As DNA, the CDR3 is TGCGCCAGCAGCCCGGGGCGGCCCCAAGAGACCCAGTACTTC. It encodes CASSPGRPQETQYF.

The rearrangement links TRBV20-1 to TRBJ2-1; 8 positions match TRBD2. The ends lost 5 bases at V and 9 bases at J; junction bases unmatched: 9. The CDR3 sequence is 13 residues long. Germline CDR1 DFQATT, CDR2 SNEGSKA (reference sequence). CDR3 region: CSAPRGAHGEQFF. The CDR3 DNA reads as TGCAGTGCTCCGCGGGGGGCTCACGGTGAGCAGTTCTTC.

The chain employs TRBV7-9 and TRBJ1-2; no firm D call. Trimming left V 6 bases short and J 0 bases short, with 11 bases between. The CDR3 sequence is 14 residues long. Germline V gene sequence: CDR1 SEHNR, CDR2 FQNEAQ (reference sequence). CDR3 loop: CASRAGTANYGYTF. The CDR3 nucleotides read TGTGCCAGCAGGGCGGGAACCGCTAACTATGGCTACACCTTC.

This clonotype was picked up one time. The chain is built from TRBV11-1 and TRBJ1-1; D is unresolved. The V gene's germline CDR1 is SGHAT and CDR2 FQDESV (reference sequence). The germline V and J ends were trimmed by 3 bases and 1 base, with 9 bases remaining between them. The CDR3 is 14 residues long. The CDR3 is CASSFLTQNTEAFF. CDR3 nucleotide sequence: TGTGCCAGCAGCTTTTTGACACAGAACACTGAAGCTTTCTTT. The full variable domain, its missing parts supplied by reference TRBV11-1 and TRBJ1-1, is EAEVAQSPRYKITEKSQAVAFWCDPISGHATLYWYRQILGQGPELLVQFQDESVVDDSQLPKDRFSAERLKGVDSTLKIQPAELGDSAMYLCASSFLTQNTEAFFGQGTRLTVV.

CDR3 region: CSAPRPGERGAEQYF. DNA of the CDR3: TGCAGTGCTCCGCGACCTGGGGAGCGGGGGGCCGAGCAGTACTTC. This rearrangement joins TRBV20-1 to TRBJ2-7; TRBD2 matches 9 bases. CDR3 length equals 15 residues. Germline V CDR1 and CDR2: DFQATT, SNEGSKA (reference sequence). The junction had 14 bases not matched to a gene; V was cut back by 5 bases and J by 6 bases.

The chain carries TRBV6-6 and TRBJ1-2, with D unclear. Germline V gene lookup returns CDR1 MNHNY and CDR2 SVGAGI (reference sequence). The length of the CDR3 is 14 residues. V was cut by 4 bases and J by 2 bases, with 11 bases left in between. The CDR3 coding sequence is TGTGCCAGCAGTTTGCCTTCGGGGAACTATGGCTACACCTTC. The encoded protein is CASSLPSGNYGYTF.

In its sample, this clonotype was seen a few times. The gene calls are TRBV3-1 and TRBJ1-2, with a possible D match to TRBD1 (6 bases). Germline CDR1 is LGHDT and CDR2 is YNNKEL (reference sequence). The CDR3 sequence is 14 residues long. The V end lost 3 bases, the J end lost 1 base, and 9 bases lay between the germline ends. The CDR3 sequence: CASSQGTYNYGYTF. As DNA, the CDR3 is TGTGCCAGCAGCCAGGGGACATATAACTATGGCTACACCTTC.

As concerns this clonotype: A single base separates this from a much larger clone, so it may be a read error. The chain is built from TRBV29-1 and TRBJ2-1; the D is unclear. There are 11 residues in the CDR3. Germline CDR1 SQVTM, CDR2 ANQGSEA. V lost 4 bases, J lost 13 bases, and 14 bases lay in between. In DNA, the CDR3 is TGCAGCGTTGTGAGGCAAGAGACCCAGTTCTTC. It specifies CSVVRQETQFF.

This chain links TRBV27 with TRBJ2-5; 7 bases line up with TRBD1. Trimming cost V 2 bases and J 7 bases; bases outside gene matches: 7. Per germline, CDR1 MNHEY and CDR2 SMNVEV (reference sequence). The CDR3 extends over 14 amino acids. CDR3: CASSLRQGQGTQYF. CDR3 sequence (DNA): TGTGCCAGCAGTTTAAGACAGGGCCAGGGGACCCAGTACTTC.

This chain uses TRBV7-7 with TRBJ2-5, with unresolved D. V lost 0 bases, J lost 5 bases, and 10 bases lay in between. This CDR3 contains 14 residues. CDR1 is SSHAT and CDR2 is FNYEAQ in the germline V gene (reference sequence). CDR3 loop: CASSLALLGETQYF. The CDR3 coding sequence is TGTGCCAGCAGCTTAGCGCTCCTGGGGGAGACCCAGTACTTC.

The chain carries TRBV11-3 and TRBJ2-7; D gene unclear. Germline loops: CDR1 SGHNT, CDR2 YENEEA. V was trimmed by 5 bases and J by 3 bases, leaving 14 bases between them. This CDR3 comprises 14 residues. CDR3 region: CASSPAGYSYEQYF. CDR3 nucleotides: TGTGCCAGCAGCCCAGCCGGTTATAGCTACGAGCAGTACTTC. The whole variable domain, remainder taken from reference TRBV11-3 and TRBJ2-7, is EAGVVQSPRYKIIEKKQPVAFWCNPISGHNTLYWYLQNLGQGPELLIRYENEEAVDDSQLPKDRFSAERLKGVDSTLKIQPAELGDSAVYLCASSPAGYSYEQYFGPGTRLTVT.

The V and J genes are TRBV29-1 and TRBJ1-2; D not certain. The CDR3 is 12 residues long. Looked up from germline, CDR1 is SQVTM and CDR2 is ANQGSEA. Trimming shortened V by 3 bases and J by 8 bases, and 13 bases separated the two germline ends. The CDR3 DNA sequence: TGCAGCGTTGATTTTTTTTCGTGGGGCTACACCTTC. Its protein is CSVDFFSWGYTF.

Here the CDR3 DNA reads TGCAGCGTAGCTGGGGATCGGGCATACAATGAGCAGTTCTTC. Translating it yields CSVAGDRAYNEQFF. V is TRBV29-1 and J is TRBJ2-1; D call uncertain. Germline V gives CDR1 SQVTM, CDR2 ANQGSEA. Between the trimmed V and J ends, which lost 6 bases and 4 bases, there was a span of 16 bases. The CDR3 totals 14 residues.

With regard to this clonotype: Sequence at one end of the junction differs from germline and may be a read error. The chain links TRBV15 to TRBJ1-4; TRBD1 is a possible D gene (6 bases). The CDR3 has 16 amino acids. Per germline, CDR1 LNHNV and CDR2 YYDKDF (reference sequence). CDR3 sequence reads: CATSGDRGGAGEKLFF. The CDR3 nucleotides are TGTGCCACCAGCGGAGATCGGGGGGGGGCCGGGGAAAAACTGTTTTTT.

This clonotype turned up a few times. The chain is built from TRBV6-2 or TRBV6-3 and TRBJ2-1, with D possibly matching TRBD1 (6 bases). The CDR3 consists of 15 residues. The V end lost 2 bases, the J end lost 2 bases, and 10 bases lay between the germline ends. Germline CDR1 is MNHEY and CDR2 is SVGEGT. The CDR3 loop is CASSYGGFPYNEQFF. In nucleotides, the CDR3 is TGTGCCAGCAGTTACGGGGGCTTCCCCTACAATGAGCAGTTCTTC.

This clonotype was counted a few times. The chain uses TRBV10-3 and TRBJ2-1; D is ambiguous. CDR1 is ENHRY, CDR2 SYGVKD, per germline. V lost 0 bases to trimming and J lost 5 bases, with 5 bases between them. The CDR3 sequence is 13 residues long. CDR3 region: CAISESVDNEQFF. The CDR3 DNA sequence: TGTGCCATCAGTGAGTCGGTAGACAATGAGCAGTTCTTC.

The chain carries TRBV14 and TRBJ2-3; a weak D match, TRBD2 (6 bases). The germline V gene has CDR1 SGHDN and CDR2 FVKESK. CDR3 size: 15 residues. V lost 0 bases, J lost 6 bases, and 13 bases lay in between. Here the CDR3 DNA reads TGTGCCAGCAGCCAAGAGGTTAGGGAGGTCGATACGCAGTATTTT. Translated, it gives CASSQEVREVDTQYF.

This clonotype was picked up a small number of times. The chain is built from TRBV14 and TRBJ2-3, with D uncertain. The CDR3 runs 17 residues. V lost 2 bases and J lost 2, with 17 bases in between. Germline V lookup: CDR1 SGHDN, CDR2 FVKESK. The CDR3 is CASSQTDLRTNTDTQYF. CDR3 nucleotides: TGTGCCAGCAGCCAAACCGATCTAAGGACCAACACAGATACGCAGTATTTT. Together with reference TRBV14 and TRBJ2-3, the CDR3 gives the full variable domain: EAGVTQFPSHSVIEKGQTVTLRCDPISGHDNLYWYRRVMGKEIKFLLHFVKESKQDESGMPNNRFLAERTGGTYSTLKVQPAELEDSGVYFCASSQTDLRTNTDTQYFGPGTRLTVL.

Regarding this clonotype: A junction end diverges from the germline sequence, so it may reflect a read error. The chain recombines TRBV5-1 with TRBJ1-4; tentative D call: TRBD1 (6 bases). Per the germline V gene, CDR1 is SGHRS and CDR2 is YFSETQ. The CDR3 loop spans 15 amino acids. The CDR3 region is CASSLQGATNENLFF. Here the CDR3 DNA reads TGCGCCAGCAGCTTACAGGGTGCAACTAATGAAAACCTGTTTTTT.

The chain is built from TRBV5-5 and TRBJ2-4; D gene unclear. Germline V gene lookup returns CDR1 SGHKS and CDR2 YYEKEE (reference sequence). V was clipped by 4 bases and J by 8 bases, with 19 bases between them. The CDR3 is 15 residues long. CDR3 in DNA: TGTGCCAGCAGCACCCTTGAACATCCTATGGACATTCAGTACTTC. Residues: CASSTLEHPMDIQYF.

The V call is TRBV4-2, the J call TRBJ2-1, with no clear D. The germline V gene has CDR1 LGHNA and CDR2 YNFKEQ. CDR3 length equals 14 residues. V was pared by 4 bases and J by 5 bases, with 12 bases between. The CDR3 here is CASSRRGPNNEQFF. The DNA for the CDR3 is TGTGCCAGCAGCCGCCGCGGCCCAAACAATGAGCAGTTCTTC.

Points on this clonotype: A much larger clone is a single base away; this may be a read error. V usage is TRBV18 and J usage is TRBJ2-7; D remains ambiguous. The CDR3 runs to 13 residues. Looked up from germline, CDR1 is KGHSH and CDR2 is LQKENI. V was cut by 8 bases and J by 2 bases, with 13 bases left in between. CDR3 amino acids: CASPLGLTYEQYF. The DNA of the CDR3 is TGTGCCAGCCCACTCGGCCTAACCTACGAGCAGTACTTC.

The gene calls are TRBV5-1 and TRBJ2-2; 11 bases are shared with TRBD2. Germline V gene lookup returns CDR1 SGHRS and CDR2 YFSETQ. V lost 4 bases to trimming and J lost 1 base; unmatched junction nucleotides: 6. The CDR3 consists of 17 residues. CDR3 in amino acids: CASSPRTSGLNTGELFF. The DNA of the CDR3 is TGCGCCAGCAGCCCCCGGACTAGCGGGCTGAACACCGGGGAGCTGTTTTTT.

The CDR3 here is CASSRTTTDTQYF. The DNA of the CDR3 is TGTGCCAGCAGTAGGACGACCACAGATACGCAGTATTTT. The rearrangement uses TRBV12-3 or TRBV12-4 and TRBJ2-3; the D is unclear. V gave up 5 bases and J gave up 2 bases, with 8 bases separating them. CDR3 size: 13 residues.

The sample holds many counts of this clonotype. V and J are TRBV7-2 and TRBJ2-7, with 9 bases aligning to TRBD1. The CDR3 sequence is 14 residues long. The V segment lost 2 bases and the J segment 9 bases; nucleotides outside the gene matches: 8. Germline-derived CDR1 and CDR2 are SGHTA and FQGNSA. CDR3 bases: TGTGCCAGCAGCTTAATGCCAACAGGGGGCAGGCAGTACTTC. This gives the protein CASSLMPTGGRQYF.

The chain joins TRBV7-2 to TRBJ1-6; D perhaps matches TRBD1 (5 bases). Deletions cut 5 bases from V and 9 bases from J, with 14 bases between. The CDR3 totals 14 residues. CDR1 and CDR2 (germline): SGHTA, FQGNSA. In DNA, the CDR3 is TGTGCCAGCAGCCCGGGGGGTTGGACTTCACCCCTCCACTTT. This gives the protein CASSPGGWTSPLHF.